The source of this T cell receptor beta chain is a study of chemoradiotherapy in HPV16-positive cancers. Clones were sequenced by immunoSEQ multiplex PCR, and TCRdb holds only the in-frame ones, with some missing. Altogether 16,000 or so clones are present, around 70% being singletons, with the ten largest covering 6.5% to 10%. The CDR3 runs to 14 residues. V was trimmed by 0 bases and J by 0 bases, leaving 4 bases between them. The V gene's germline CDR1 is SGDLS and CDR2 YYNGEE. The material sequenced was tumor tissue, taken from a patient who underwent chemoradiotherapy. The V gene is TRBV9, the J gene TRBJ1-3; D is unclear. The TCR sequence derives from a human donor with HPV-associated anogenital cancer. The CDR3 loop reads CASSVEGSGNTIYF. The CDR3 DNA reads as TGTGCCAGCAGCGTAGAGGGCTCTGGAAACACCATATATTTT.